The clone carrying this TCR beta chain was seen a handful of times. Its antigen is not known. This record comes from a study of cytomegalovirus exposure and HLA in healthy donors. Study overall: T cells numbering around 180 million yielded 100 million to 120 million unique TCR beta sequences in an earlier analysis. General study results and limits: According to the study, roughly 160 TCR beta chains were cytomegalovirus-associated. Common viral pathogens seemed to be connected with several of the most significant clusters, according to a later analysis.

As for the donors, each was a healthy bone marrow donor. Germline-derived CDR1 and CDR2 are MNHNS and SASEGT. V was pared by 0 bases and J by 9 bases, with 3 bases of the junction left unmatched. There are 14 residues in the CDR3. It was with 60 Vbeta and 13 Jbeta primers that the PCR ran. This table comes from immunoSEQ multiplex PCR, and its TCRdb copy is limited to in-frame clones, with some not included. The table records approximately 190,000 clones, about four fifths of them present only once. The clonotype comes from a woman in her twenties or thirties in good health and CMV-seropositive. The sample taken for sequencing was PBMCs. The chain combines TRBV6-1 with TRBJ1-5, with TRBD1 matching over 9 bases. CDR3 DNA: TGTGCCAGCAGTGAAGCGGGACAGGGCCGGCCCCAGCATTTT. It codes for CASSEAGQGRPQHF.